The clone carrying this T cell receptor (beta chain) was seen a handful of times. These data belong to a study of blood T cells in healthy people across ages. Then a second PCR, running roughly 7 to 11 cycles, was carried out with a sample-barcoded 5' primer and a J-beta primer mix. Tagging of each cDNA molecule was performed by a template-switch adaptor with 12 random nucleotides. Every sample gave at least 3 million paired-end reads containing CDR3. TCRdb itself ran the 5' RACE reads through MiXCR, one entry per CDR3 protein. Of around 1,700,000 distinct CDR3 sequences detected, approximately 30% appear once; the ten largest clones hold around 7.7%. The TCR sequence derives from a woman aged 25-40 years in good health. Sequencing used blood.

The CDR3 region is CASSGDRDENIQYF. The CDR3 DNA reads as TGTGCCAGCAGCGGGGACAGGGACGAAAACATTCAGTACTTC. The genes are TRBV5-7 and TRBJ2-4; TRBD1 matches 9 bases. TRBV5-7 is classed as an ORF, of uncertain function. CDR3 size: 14 residues. Trimming at V came to 4 bases and at J to 5 bases, leaving 4 bases not matched to a gene.